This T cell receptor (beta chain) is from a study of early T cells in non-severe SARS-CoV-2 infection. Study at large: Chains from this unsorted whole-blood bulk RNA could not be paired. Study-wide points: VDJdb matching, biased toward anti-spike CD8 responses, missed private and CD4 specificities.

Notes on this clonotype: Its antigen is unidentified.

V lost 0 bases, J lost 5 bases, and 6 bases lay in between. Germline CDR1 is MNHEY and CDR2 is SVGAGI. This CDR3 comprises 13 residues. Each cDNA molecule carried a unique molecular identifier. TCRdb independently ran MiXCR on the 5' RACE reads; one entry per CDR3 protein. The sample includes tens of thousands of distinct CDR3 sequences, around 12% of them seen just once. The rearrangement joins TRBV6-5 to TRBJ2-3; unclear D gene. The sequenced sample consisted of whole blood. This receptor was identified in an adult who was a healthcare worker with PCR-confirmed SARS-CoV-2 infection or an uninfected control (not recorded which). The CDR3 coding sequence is TGTGCCAGCAGTTACTCGTACGGAGATACGCAGTATTTT. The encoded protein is CASSYSYGDTQYF.